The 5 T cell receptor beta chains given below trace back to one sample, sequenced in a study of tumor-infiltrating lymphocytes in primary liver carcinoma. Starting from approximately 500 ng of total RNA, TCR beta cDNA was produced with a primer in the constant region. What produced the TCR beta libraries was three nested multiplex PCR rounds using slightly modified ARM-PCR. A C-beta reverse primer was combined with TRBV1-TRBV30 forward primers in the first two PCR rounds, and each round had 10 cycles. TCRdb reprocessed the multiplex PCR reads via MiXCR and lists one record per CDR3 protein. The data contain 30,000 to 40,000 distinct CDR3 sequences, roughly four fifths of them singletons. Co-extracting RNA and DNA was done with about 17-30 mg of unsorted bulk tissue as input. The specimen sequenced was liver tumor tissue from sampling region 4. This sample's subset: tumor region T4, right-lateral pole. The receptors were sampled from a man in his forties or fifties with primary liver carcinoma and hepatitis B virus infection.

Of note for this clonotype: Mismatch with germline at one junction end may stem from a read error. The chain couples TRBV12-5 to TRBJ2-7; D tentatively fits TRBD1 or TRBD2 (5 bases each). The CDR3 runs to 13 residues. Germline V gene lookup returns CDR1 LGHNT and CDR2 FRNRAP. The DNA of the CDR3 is TGTGCCTGTGATGGGACGGGTTCCTACGAGCATTACTTC. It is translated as CACDGTGSYEHYF.

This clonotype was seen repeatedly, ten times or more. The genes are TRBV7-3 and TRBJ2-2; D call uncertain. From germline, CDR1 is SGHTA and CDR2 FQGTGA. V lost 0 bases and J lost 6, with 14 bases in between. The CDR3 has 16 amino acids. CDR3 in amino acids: CASSLTKTHNPGELFF. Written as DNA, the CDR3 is TGTGCCAGCAGCTTAACCAAAACCCATAATCCCGGGGAGCTGTTTTTT.

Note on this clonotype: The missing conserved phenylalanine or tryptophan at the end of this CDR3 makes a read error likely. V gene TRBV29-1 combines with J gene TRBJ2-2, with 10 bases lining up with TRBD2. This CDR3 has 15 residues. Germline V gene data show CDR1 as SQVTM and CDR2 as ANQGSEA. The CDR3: CGVGTSAANTGKLFL. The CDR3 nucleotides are TGCGGCGTTGGGACTAGCGCGGCGAACACCGGGAAGCTGTTTTTA.

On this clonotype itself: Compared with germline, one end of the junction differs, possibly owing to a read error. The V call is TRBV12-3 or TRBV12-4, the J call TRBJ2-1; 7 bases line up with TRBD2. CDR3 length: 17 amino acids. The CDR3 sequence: CANGEGSGPLSHNEQFF. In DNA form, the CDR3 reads TGTGCCAACGGGGAGGGGAGCGGGCCTCTCTCCCACAATGAGCAGTTCTTC.

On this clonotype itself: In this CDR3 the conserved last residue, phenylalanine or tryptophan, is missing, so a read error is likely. CDR3 amino acids: CASNQAVSYEQYL. The DNA for the CDR3 is TGCGCCAGCAACCAAGCAGTCTCCTACGAGCAGTACCTC. The chain recombines TRBV4-3 with TRBJ2-7; D unclear. Per germline, CDR1 LGHNA and CDR2 YSLEER. This CDR3 region has 13 residues.